This TCR beta chain originates from a study of T cells in Graves' hyperthyroidism and ophthalmopathy. Study information: The authors collected peripheral blood at initial diagnosis, before any treatment. Findings and caveats of the study: Most thyroid clonotypes expanded above 0.001 were also detected in blood.

Trimming took off 1 base at V and 7 bases at J, with 10 bases between the two ends. This CDR3 has 14 residues. The germline V gene encodes CDR1 LGHDT and CDR2 YNNKEL (reference sequence). TCR beta CDR3 sequences were amplified from RNA transcripts. The HTBI set primed first-round TCR CDR3 RT-PCR. TCRdb used MiXCR to reprocess the multiplex PCR reads, holding one entry per CDR3 protein. This table holds approximately 330,000 distinct CDR3 sequences, over 20% found once. This clonotype was seen repeatedly, ten times or more. Its specificity is unknown. Sequencing was done on a sample of blood. V gene TRBV3-1 combines with J gene TRBJ1-4; D not resolved. The source of this sequence is a woman aged 45-59 years with Graves' hyperthyroidism. The CDR3 DNA reads TGTGCCAGCAGCCAAGTGGGCAGGAGTGAAAAACTGTTTTTT. Translation: CASSQVGRSEKLFF.